This T cell receptor (beta chain) comes out of a study of blood T cell repertoires in COVID-19. Background on the study: Collection of acute and convalescent COVID-19 samples took place in the United States, Italy and Spain.

The data were produced by immunoSEQ multiplex PCR, yet TCRdb's version contains in-frame clones alone and is incomplete. Of 150,000 to 200,000 clones detected, about 86% appear once; the ten largest clones hold roughly a fifth. Material: peripheral blood. The receptor comes from a woman aged 80 or older with acute or convalescent COVID-19.

The CDR3 DNA reads as TGTGCCAGCAGTAATAGCGGGGGTTTTTCAGATACGCAGTATTTT. Translated: CASSNSGGFSDTQYF. V usage is TRBV6-6 and J usage is TRBJ2-3, with 9 bases identical to TRBD2. V dropped 5 bases and J dropped 4; count of bases not matched to a gene: 7. The CDR3 length is 15 residues. Germline assignment: CDR1 MNHNY and CDR2 SVGAGI (reference sequence).